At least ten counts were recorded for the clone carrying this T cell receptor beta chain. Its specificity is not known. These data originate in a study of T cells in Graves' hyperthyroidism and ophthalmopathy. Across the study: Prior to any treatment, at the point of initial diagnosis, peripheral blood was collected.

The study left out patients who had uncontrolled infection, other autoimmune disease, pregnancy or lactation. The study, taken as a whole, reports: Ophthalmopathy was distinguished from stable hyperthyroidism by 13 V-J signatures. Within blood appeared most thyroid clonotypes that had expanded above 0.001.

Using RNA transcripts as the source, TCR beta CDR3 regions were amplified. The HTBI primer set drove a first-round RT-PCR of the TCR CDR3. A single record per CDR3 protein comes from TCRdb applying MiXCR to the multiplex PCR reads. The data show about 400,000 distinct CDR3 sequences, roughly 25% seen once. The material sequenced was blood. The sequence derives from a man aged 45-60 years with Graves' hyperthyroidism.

In nucleotides, the CDR3 is TGTGCCAGCAGTTTAATAGGAGACGAGCAGTACTTC. Protein sequence: CASSLIGDEQYF. The V gene is TRBV27, the J gene TRBJ2-7; D remains unclear. CDR1 is MNHEY and CDR2 is SMNVEV in the germline V gene (reference sequence). Trimming left V 2 bases short and J 5 bases short, with 7 bases between. The CDR3 loop spans 12 amino acids.